This TCR beta chain was profiled in a study of long-term antiretroviral therapy in people with HIV. Study details: There is a gap of about a decade between the earliest samples and the later 2015 immediate-ART recommendation.

This clone was counted a single time. Its antigen remains unknown. This CDR3 is 15 amino acids long. Between the trimmed V and J ends, which lost 2 bases and 3 bases, there was a span of 12 bases. Germline CDR1 is SGDLS and CDR2 is YYNGEE. Findings and limits, study-wide: Diversity rose after ART but stayed below transplant donor controls.

Researchers report immunoSEQ v3.0 was run at survey level. Samples were sequenced targeting roughly 35,000-50,000 T-cell genomes each. The repertoire was sequenced with immunoSEQ multiplex PCR; TCRdb's copy has only in-frame clones and lacks some. The table records tens of thousands of clones, approximately 86% of them present only once. This specimen consisted of unsorted PBMCs, obtained around 2.5 years after starting antiretroviral therapy. This sequence originates from a man in his forties with HIV. This chain links TRBV9 with TRBJ1-5; D remains ambiguous. This CDR3 reads CASSVDGFANQPQHF. The CDR3 region has the DNA TGTGCCAGCAGCGTTGATGGATTTGCCAATCAGCCCCAGCATTTT.